These 17 T cell receptor beta chains were all obtained from the same sample, sequenced in a study of T cell responses to AZD1222 COVID-19 vaccine. The protocol was immunoSEQ multiplex PCR, while the TCRdb copy is restricted to in-frame clones and leaves out a portion. The table lists about 160,000 clones, roughly 92% of them singletons. This specimen consisted of peripheral blood, obtained on day 0 of AZD1222 vaccination. The source of these receptors is an adult in good health.

The V and J genes are TRBV7-2 and TRBJ2-1, with 9 positions matching TRBD2. The germline gives CDR1 SGHTA, CDR2 FQGNSA. After removal of 2 bases from V and 2 bases from J, the junction contained 4 bases not matched to a gene. The CDR3 extends over 16 amino acids. This CDR3 reads CASSLLGTSTYNEQFF. The CDR3 nucleotides read TGTGCCAGCAGCTTATTGGGGACTAGCACCTACAATGAGCAGTTCTTC.

V is TRBV19 and J is TRBJ1-1; D ambiguous. There are 14 residues in the CDR3. Germline assignment: CDR1 LNHDA and CDR2 SQIVND (reference sequence). Trimming shortened V by 2 bases and J by 6 bases, and 13 bases separated the two germline ends. The CDR3 sequence is CASSIPDPGAEAFF. The CDR3 nucleotides are TGTGCCAGTAGTATACCGGACCCCGGGGCTGAAGCTTTCTTT.

CDR3: CASSLEGAWQPQHF. The CDR3, as DNA: TGTGCCAGCAGCTTAGAGGGGGCGTGGCAGCCCCAGCATTTT. This chain uses TRBV7-8 with TRBJ1-5; the match to TRBD1 covers 7 bases. V was pared by 1 base and J by 7 bases, with 4 bases of the junction left unmatched. The CDR3 contains 14 residues. Germline assignment: CDR1 SGHVS and CDR2 FQNEAQ.

This clone was found a few times. The gene calls are TRBV10-3 and TRBJ1-1; a possible D gene is TRBD1 (6 bases). The CDR3 has 14 residues. The germline gives CDR1 ENHRY, CDR2 SYGVKD. Trimming stripped 5 bases from V and 5 bases from J, with 15 bases between. The CDR3 DNA reads as TGTGCCATCAGTTGGGGGGCAGTGGGAACTGAAGCTTTCTTT. Protein product: CAISWGAVGTEAFF.

The chain couples TRBV7-3 to TRBJ2-1; D perhaps matches TRBD2 (5 bases). Germline V lookup: CDR1 SGHTA, CDR2 FQGTGA. This CDR3 spans 16 amino acids. The V end lost 2 bases, the J end lost 5 bases, and 16 bases lay between the germline ends. The CDR3 spells CASSLWASSGNNEQFF. The CDR3 DNA sequence: TGTGCCAGCAGCTTATGGGCCAGCTCCGGGAACAATGAGCAGTTCTTC.

This chain links TRBV6-5 with TRBJ2-2; 7 bases line up with TRBD2. The CDR3 is 14 residues long. The germline V gene has CDR1 MNHEY and CDR2 SVGAGI. J gave up 5 bases and V 6 bases, and 6 bases lay outside the gene matches. In DNA form, the CDR3 reads TGTGCCAGCAGGACAAGGGGAGGGACCGGGGAGCTGTTTTTT. This gives the protein CASRTRGGTGELFF.

With regard to this clone: Other DNA sequences in the sample encode the same CDR3. The gene calls are TRBV7-9 and TRBJ1-1; D ambiguous. V lost 2 bases and J 1 base, leaving 2 bases between the germline ends. Looked up from germline, CDR1 is SEHNR and CDR2 is FQNEAQ (reference sequence). CDR3 length: 12 amino acids. The CDR3 region is CASSLQNTEAFF. The CDR3, as DNA: TGTGCCAGCAGCTTACAGAACACTGAAGCTTTCTTT.

V and J are TRBV28 and TRBJ1-1; 8 bases fit TRBD1. The V segment lost 6 bases and the J segment 8 bases; nucleotides outside the gene matches: 11. From germline, CDR1 is MDHEN and CDR2 SYDVKM. CDR3 length: 14 residues. The CDR3 bases are TGTGCCAGCAGCCCTGGACAGGGCAGGTCCGAAGCTTTCTTT. Translated, it gives CASSPGQGRSEAFF.

The chain combines TRBV7-9 with TRBJ2-1; tentatively, D is TRBD1 (6 bases). V dropped 2 bases and J dropped 4 bases, with 21 bases sitting between them. The CDR3 totals 18 residues. Germline V gene lookup returns CDR1 SEHNR and CDR2 FQNEAQ (reference sequence). DNA for the CDR3: TGTGCCAGCAGCTTAACCCGATTACAGGGAGAGATGTACAATGAGCAGTTCTTC. Translation: CASSLTRLQGEMYNEQFF.

The genes are TRBV12-3 or TRBV12-4 and TRBJ1-1; D may be TRBD1 (5 bases). V was trimmed by 8 bases and J by 5 bases, leaving 9 bases between them. The CDR3 totals 11 residues. CDR3 in DNA: TGTGCCAGCTCAGGGCGAACTGAAGCTTTCTTT. This translates into CASSGRTEAFF.

Only one count was recorded for this clone. The chain recombines TRBV14 with TRBJ2-5; TRBD2 agrees at 16 bases. V shed 4 bases, J shed 4 bases, and the junction held 6 bases outside the gene matches. The CDR3 has 17 residues. Per the germline V gene, CDR1 is SGHDN and CDR2 is FVKESK. In nucleotides, the CDR3 is TGTGCCAGCAGCCCGGGACTAGCGGGGGGGCTTCGAGAGACCCAGTACTTC. It yields the protein CASSPGLAGGLRETQYF.

The V call is TRBV28, the J call TRBJ2-2; no reliable D call. From germline, CDR1 is MDHEN and CDR2 SYDVKM. Between the trimmed V and J ends, which lost 3 bases and 4 bases, there was a span of 12 bases. The CDR3 sequence is 15 residues long. For the CDR3, the DNA is TGTGCCAGCAGTTTTTTGATTCGCGGCACCGGGGAGCTGTTTTTT. As protein: CASSFLIRGTGELFF.

The CDR3 DNA reads TGTGCCAGCAGTTATCAGGGGCGTCGGTCACCCCTCCACTTT. It yields the protein CASSYQGRRSPLHF. This sequence joins TRBV6-2 or TRBV6-3 and TRBJ1-6; possibly TRBD1 for D (6 bases). The germline gives CDR1 MNHEY, CDR2 SVGEGT. This CDR3 is 14 amino acids long. Trimming took off 3 bases at V and 10 bases at J, with 13 bases between the two ends.

CDR3 in amino acids: CASSLLDPQETQYF. The CDR3 DNA reads TGTGCCAGCAGCCTCCTGGACCCACAAGAGACCCAGTACTTC. The chain employs TRBV6-2 or TRBV6-3 and TRBJ2-5; D not resolved. Germline loops: CDR1 MNHEY, CDR2 SVGEGT. V was cut by 6 bases and J by 2 bases, with 13 bases left in between. The CDR3 is 14 residues long.

This clone was seen more than once but under ten times. The chain couples TRBV6-5 to TRBJ1-5; D is possibly TRBD1 (5 bases). The CDR3 covers 14 residues. V was pared by 10 bases and J by 2 bases, with 15 bases between. Germline CDR1 reads MNHEY; CDR2 reads SVGAGI. Here the CDR3 reads CATSGGSGNQPQHF. The CDR3 nucleotides are TGTGCCACCTCGGGGGGGTCGGGCAATCAGCCCCAGCATTTT.

The chain recombines TRBV5-1 with TRBJ2-5, with 16 bases fitting TRBD2. Per the germline V gene, CDR1 is SGHRS and CDR2 is YFSETQ. The ends lost 6 bases at V and 5 bases at J; junction bases unmatched: 7. The CDR3 spans 16 residues. The CDR3 DNA reads as TGCGCCAGCACGACCGGGACTAGCGGGAGGGCCGAGACCCAGTACTTC. Translation: CASTTGTSGRAETQYF.

Concerning this clone: Other DNA sequences in the sample encode the same CDR3. In DNA form, the CDR3 reads TGTGCCAGCAGCTTAGGTGCCGGGGAGCTGTTTTTT. It specifies CASSLGAGELFF. The chain recombines TRBV7-3 with TRBJ2-2; D ambiguous. CDR3 size: 12 residues. V was trimmed by 2 bases and J by 6 bases, leaving 4 bases between them. Germline V gives CDR1 SGHTA, CDR2 FQGTGA.